The clone carrying this T cell receptor (beta chain) was seen only a few times. This entry is derived from a study of T cells in Graves' hyperthyroidism and ophthalmopathy. Amplified TCR beta CDR3 regions derived from RNA transcripts. Initially, a first-round RT-PCR of the TCR CDR3 employed the HTBI primer set. TCRdb re-called the multiplex PCR reads through MiXCR, storing one row per CDR3 protein. The table shows approximately 300,000 distinct CDR3 sequences, with less than 20% occurring only once. The sequenced material came from blood. This clonotype was obtained from a man aged 45-65 years with Graves' ophthalmopathy.

The CDR3 sequence: CAIWRKDTQYF. For the CDR3, the DNA is TGTGCCATTTGGCGCAAAGATACGCAGTATTTT. J is TRBJ2-3 and V is TRBV30, with unresolved D. The CDR3 loop spans 11 amino acids. CDR1 is GTSNPN, CDR2 SVGIG, per germline (reference sequence). Trimming pared 8 bases from V and 5 bases from J, leaving 11 bases between.